Listed below are T cell receptor beta chains from one sample, sequenced in a study of CD8 T cells in Susac syndrome. Using its own MiXCR run on the immunoSEQ multiplex PCR reads, TCRdb lists one record per CDR3 protein. This table has some 180,000 distinct CDR3 sequences, approximately 94% appearing once. Sequencing was performed on CD4+ T cells from PBMCs. The receptors originated from a human donor in good health. CDR3s include the opening cysteine and the closing phenylalanine or tryptophan. The D gene is left open where the match is weak. The listing skips clone size in some rows; elsewhere it reads once, few, many or a size class.

>TRBV6-6|.|.|TRBJ2-7
TGTGCCAGCAGTTCGACTTTCCTGAGCTCCTACGAGCAGTACTTC
CASSSTFLSSYEQYF
>TRBV7-2|.|.|TRBJ2-5
TGTGCCAGCAGCTTAGGGGACTACCAAGAGACCCAGTACTTC
CASSLGDYQETQYF
>TRBV29-1|.|.|TRBJ1-1
TGCAGCGTTTCGGGGTTCCGAGACACTGAAGCTTTCTTT
CSVSGFRDTEAFF
>TRBV13|.|.|TRBJ2-1
TGTGCCAGCAGCTTAGTCCGGGGGCTGGGTGGCTATGAGCAGTTCTTC
CASSLVRGLGGYEQFF
>TRBV5-1|.|once|TRBJ2-1
TGCGCCAGCAGCGGAAAGTCGGGACTGGGACACAATGAGCAGTTCTTC
CASSGKSGLGHNEQFF
>TRBV30|.|.|TRBJ2-7
TGTGCCTGGAGTTGGAGGAGCCGGGACTACGAGCAGTACTTC
CAWSWRSRDYEQYF
>TRBV29-1|.|.|TRBJ1-2
TGCAGCGCCCTATGGGGGAATGGCTACACCTTC
CSALWGNGYTF
>TRBV30|.|.|TRBJ2-5
TGTGCCTGGAGCCAGAGCGGCGCAGAGACCCAGTACTTC
CAWSQSGAETQYF
>TRBV24-1|TRBD1|.|TRBJ2-3
TGTGCCACCAGTGATTTGGGGGACAGGGAATCAGATACGCAGTATTTT
CATSDLGDRESDTQYF
>TRBV20-1|.|.|TRBJ1-1
TGCAGTGCTAGAGGGGGTAGTTTGAACACTGAAGCTTTCTTT
CSARGGSLNTEAFF
>TRBV27|TRBD2|.|TRBJ2-5
TGTGCCAGCAGTTTTCGGACTAGCGGGCATTCAATTGCTGAGACCCAGTACTTC
CASSFRTSGHSIAETQYF
>TRBV29-1|TRBD1|few|TRBJ2-5
TGCAGCGTTGACAGGGACAGGGAGACCCAGTACTTC
CSVDRDRETQYF
>TRBV20-1|.|.|TRBJ1-3
TGCAGTGCCGGGCTAAGGAACTCTGGAAACACCATATATTTT
CSAGLRNSGNTIYF
>TRBV15|.|.|TRBJ2-3
TGTGCCACCAGCAGAGGACTGGACGGTAGAGATACGCAGTATTTT
CATSRGLDGRDTQYF
>TRBV4-1|.|.|TRBJ2-1
TGCGCCAGCAGCCAAGAAGGAGGCCCCCTCGGGCAGTTCTTC
CASSQEGGPLGQFF
>TRBV7-9|.|once|TRBJ2-5
TGTGCCAGCAGCTTAGCGCGAATCAAGGAGGGGCAGAGAGAGACCCAGTACTTC
CASSLARIKEGQRETQYF
>TRBV3-1|.|.|TRBJ2-1
TGTGCCAGCAGCGACGTGAGGACTGAGCAGTTCTTC
CASSDVRTEQFF
>TRBV2|.|.|TRBJ2-3
TGTGCCAGCGCTCTGAGCACAGATACGCAGTATTTT
CASALSTDTQYF
>TRBV30|TRBD2|once|TRBJ2-1
TGTGCCTGCTCCCAGGCGGGAGTGAGTGAGCAGTTCTTC
CACSQAGVSEQFF
>TRBV5-4|TRBD2|.|TRBJ2-1
TGTGCCAGCAGCTTGGTAGGCGGGAGCTATGAGCAGTTCTTC
CASSLVGGSYEQFF